What follows are 26 T cell receptor beta chains derived from one specimen sequenced in a study of shared T cell receptors in the human thymus. Data came from immunoSEQ multiplex PCR; TCRdb stores just in-frame clones and leaves some out. This table holds just under 550,000 clones, 75% to 85% found once. The same data also went into a second study, on human thymus T cells.

Specimen: thymocytes. The receptors were sampled from a boy under three years old with a congenital heart defect.

Comment on this clone: One end of the junction varies from germline; a read error may be responsible. This chain uses TRBV28 with TRBJ2-7; TRBD2 might be the D (6 bases). The CDR3 runs to 15 residues. Per the germline V gene, CDR1 is MDHEN and CDR2 is SYDVKM. CDR3 nucleotide sequence: TGTGCCGGCAGTACCCCTGGCGGGATAGAGTACGAGCAGTACTTC. It codes for CAGSTPGGIEYEQYF.

The sample holds one count of this clone. The chain links TRBV29-1 to TRBJ2-3, with 7 bases lining up with TRBD2. Unmatched junction bases numbered 1, after V lost 6 bases and J lost 1 base. Germline CDR1 reads SQVTM; CDR2 reads ANQGSEA. The CDR3 is made up of 12 amino acids. The CDR3 DNA is TGCAGCGTGGGGGGGTGCACAGATACGCAGTATTTT. Its translation: CSVGGCTDTQYF.

The rearrangement joins TRBV6-6 to TRBJ1-1; a weak D match, TRBD1 (5 bases). V was pared by 8 bases and J by 2 bases, with 15 bases between. CDR3 length: 14 residues. The germline CDR1 and CDR2 sequences are MNHNY and SVGAGI (reference sequence). In DNA, the CDR3 is TGTGCCAGCGGGTACGGGGGGAGAAACACTGAAGCTTTCTTT. Translation gives CASGYGGRNTEAFF.

CDR3 coding DNA: TGTGCCAGCAGCTCCCAATCGAGGAGTTGGGAGACCCAGTACTTC. Its protein product is CASSSQSRSWETQYF. V gene TRBV7-2 combines with J gene TRBJ2-5; D call uncertain. Germline values: CDR1 SGHTA, CDR2 FQGNSA. The germline V and J ends were trimmed by 4 bases and 5 bases, with 17 bases remaining between them. There are 15 residues in the CDR3.

The rearrangement links TRBV6-1 to TRBJ2-7; TRBD2 might be the D (5 bases). Germline CDR1 reads MNHNS; CDR2 reads SASEGT. V was clipped by 7 bases and J by 4 bases, with 11 bases between them. The CDR3 has 12 residues. CDR3 sequence: CASTSGRYEQYF. DNA for the CDR3: TGTGCCAGCACCAGCGGACGTTACGAGCAGTACTTC.

The chain links TRBV12-5 to TRBJ1-1; possibly TRBD1 for D (6 bases). The CDR3 totals 14 residues. Germline V CDR1 and CDR2: LGHNT, FRNRAP. Between the trimmed V and J ends, which lost 6 bases and 1 base, there was a span of 12 bases. The CDR3 loop reads CASGPGVGNTEAFF. The CDR3 DNA reads TGTGCTAGTGGCCCAGGGGTGGGGAACACTGAAGCTTTCTTT.

The gene calls are TRBV29-1 and TRBJ2-1, with D tentatively TRBD1 (7 bases). Germline loops: CDR1 SQVTM, CDR2 ANQGSEA. CDR3 length equals 14 residues. V lost 8 bases, J lost 4 bases, and 18 bases lay in between. The CDR3 DNA sequence: TGCAGCCCCCTCGGCAGGGGGGCTTACAATGAGCAGTTCTTC. This gives the protein CSPLGRGAYNEQFF.

The CDR3 protein is CASSLGLDPGGNTIYF. The CDR3 nucleotides are TGTGCCAGCAGTTTAGGACTGGACCCTGGAGGAAACACCATATATTTT. The chain employs TRBV28 and TRBJ1-3; D call uncertain. Germline CDR1 is MDHEN and CDR2 is SYDVKM. The CDR3 loop spans 16 amino acids. V was pared by 2 bases and J by 4 bases, with 15 bases between.

J is TRBJ2-5 and V is TRBV5-1, with D tentatively TRBD1 (5 bases). Germline CDR1 SGHRS, CDR2 YFSETQ. The CDR3 sequence is 16 residues long. V lost 7 bases and J lost 2, with 21 bases in between. The CDR3 bases are TGCGCCAGCGGGCCCAGGGAAGGATTATTACAAGAGACCCAGTACTTC. Translating gives CASGPREGLLQETQYF.

The chain couples TRBV27 to TRBJ2-7, with TRBD1 matching over 9 bases. The CDR3 consists of 18 residues. V gave up 4 bases and J gave up 3 bases; unmatched junction bases: 16. Germline assignment: CDR1 MNHEY and CDR2 SMNVEV (reference sequence). CDR3 sequence (DNA): TGTGCCAGCAGTTCCCCAACACGGGACAGGGCCGACATCTACGAGCAGTACTTC. It translates to CASSSPTRDRADIYEQYF.

V gene TRBV14 combines with J gene TRBJ2-7; TRBD1 aligns across 8 bases. Germline V gene data show CDR1 as SGHDN and CDR2 as FVKESK. Losses at the gene ends were 1 base for V and 2 bases for J; bases not matched to a gene: 4. This CDR3 spans 15 amino acids. The CDR3 nucleotides read TGTGCCAGCAGCCAAGTACAGGGGGGCGCCTACGAGCAGTACTTC. Translation gives CASSQVQGGAYEQYF. The whole variable domain, remainder taken from reference TRBV14 and TRBJ2-7, is EAGVTQFPSHSVIEKGQTVTLRCDPISGHDNLYWYRRVMGKEIKFLLHFVKESKQDESGMPNNRFLAERTGGTYSTLKVQPAELEDSGVYFCASSQVQGGAYEQYFGPGTRLTVT.

This CDR3 reads CASSPLLTGQETQYF. CDR3 nucleotide sequence: TGTGCCAGCAGTCCCCTTCTGACCGGGCAAGAGACCCAGTACTTC. The chain carries TRBV27 and TRBJ2-5; D unclear. The CDR3 has 15 amino acids. The V and J ends lost 5 bases and 2 bases respectively, with 15 bases between them. Germline CDR1 MNHEY, CDR2 SMNVEV (reference sequence).

V usage is TRBV5-4 and J usage is TRBJ2-5; 7 nucleotides align to TRBD1. V trimming: 0 bases; J trimming: 5 bases; junction bases outside the gene matches: 10. Germline V gene sequence: CDR1 SGHNT, CDR2 YYREEE (reference sequence). The CDR3 has 16 residues. CDR3 in amino acids: CASSLGVGGSLETQYF. CDR3 coding DNA: TGTGCCAGCAGCTTGGGGGTAGGGGGCTCTTTGGAGACCCAGTACTTC.

In this sample, this clone turned up once. The CDR3 loop reads CAPRDWGADTQYF. CDR3 sequence (DNA): TGTGCCCCCCGAGATTGGGGGGCAGATACGCAGTATTTT. J is TRBJ2-3 and V is TRBV2, with D possibly being TRBD2 (6 bases). The CDR3 totals 13 residues. Looked up from germline, CDR1 is SNHLY and CDR2 is FYNNEI. V was pared by 11 bases and J by 4 bases, with 16 bases between.

This clone was observed a few times. The rearrangement joins TRBV6-1 to TRBJ2-7, with a weak D call TRBD2 (6 bases). Germline values: CDR1 MNHNS, CDR2 SASEGT. The CDR3 has 17 amino acids. Trimming cost V 2 bases and J 1 base, with 18 bases left between them. CDR3 region: CASSEHEEGSGSYEQYF. In nucleotides, the CDR3 is TGTGCCAGCAGTGAACACGAGGAGGGTTCGGGGTCCTACGAGCAGTACTTC.

This clone was found a few times. The rearrangement joins TRBV5-1 to TRBJ2-7, with no clear D. V lost 4 bases to trimming and J lost 2 bases, with 16 bases between them. Germline CDR1 SGHRS, CDR2 YFSETQ. CDR3 length: 15 residues. The CDR3, as DNA: TGCGCCAGCAGCCCCCGCGGTCCAATCCCCTACGAGCAGTACTTC. Protein product: CASSPRGPIPYEQYF.

A few counts support this clone. The rearrangement uses TRBV4-2 and TRBJ2-7, with 10 nucleotides matching TRBD2. This CDR3 contains 18 residues. V shed 0 bases and J 3 bases; nucleotides not matched to a gene: 11. From germline, CDR1 is LGHNA and CDR2 YNFKEQ. The CDR3 is CASSQESPISGRVYEQYF. DNA of the CDR3: TGTGCCAGCAGCCAAGAAAGCCCTATAAGCGGGAGGGTCTACGAGCAGTACTTC.

The chain carries TRBV30 and TRBJ2-3; TRBD2 agrees at 11 bases. CDR1 GTSNPN and CDR2 SVGIG come from the germline V gene (reference sequence). Germline trimming cut 2 bases from V and 4 bases from J; bases unmatched to any gene: 14. The CDR3 extends over 18 amino acids. The chain's CDR3 is CAWSFRSSSGRKADTQYF. The CDR3 region has the DNA TGTGCCTGGAGTTTTCGCAGCTCTAGCGGGAGGAAGGCAGATACGCAGTATTTT.

This chain joins TRBV28 and TRBJ2-2, with D tentatively TRBD1 (5 bases). CDR1 and CDR2 (germline): MDHEN, SYDVKM. The CDR3 contains 16 residues. The V end lost 3 bases, the J end lost 1 base, and 12 bases lay between the germline ends. In DNA form, the CDR3 reads TGTGCCAGCAGTTTTAAGGTGGGGCTGAACACCGGGGAGCTGTTTTTT. Its protein is CASSFKVGLNTGELFF.

The chain is built from TRBV15 and TRBJ2-7, with TRBD2 matching over 8 bases. CDR1 is LNHNV and CDR2 is YYDKDF in the germline V gene (reference sequence). Trimming removed 3 bases from V and 6 bases from J; junction bases left unmatched: 16. The CDR3 runs to 17 residues. In nucleotides, the CDR3 is TGTGCCACCAGCAGTCGTTCGGGGGGCGGGAGGACTGGCGAGCAGTACTTC. It is translated as CATSSRSGGGRTGEQYF.

This clone appeared once. The chain has TRBV29-1 and TRBJ2-1; 8 nucleotides align to TRBD1. Germline assignment: CDR1 SQVTM and CDR2 ANQGSEA. V was pared by 6 bases and J by 4 bases, with 5 bases of the junction left unmatched. The CDR3 has 13 residues. The CDR3 bases are TGCAGCGTGGAGAGACAGGGGTACAATGAGCAGTTCTTC. It codes for CSVERQGYNEQFF.

The chain joins TRBV28 to TRBJ1-4; the match to TRBD1 covers 8 bases. Per the germline V gene, CDR1 is MDHEN and CDR2 is SYDVKM. The CDR3 runs 16 residues. V shed 5 bases and J 3 bases; nucleotides not matched to a gene: 8. CDR3 DNA: TGTGCCAGCAGTCTCCCCGGACAGGGAGCTAATGAAAAACTGTTTTTT. Its protein is CASSLPGQGANEKLFF.

V gene TRBV27 combines with J gene TRBJ2-7; the match to TRBD2 covers 7 bases. Germline V lookup: CDR1 MNHEY, CDR2 SMNVEV (reference sequence). This CDR3 is built from 15 residues. J lost 3 bases, V lost 1 base, and 6 bases had no gene match. CDR3 sequence reads: CASSLWGGRGYEQYF. In DNA, the CDR3 is TGTGCCAGCAGTTTATGGGGAGGGAGAGGCTACGAGCAGTACTTC.

The gene calls are TRBV28 and TRBJ2-7; D ambiguous. The CDR3 covers 11 residues. Trimming removed 1 base from V and 5 bases from J, with 3 bases in between. CDR1 is MDHEN, CDR2 SYDVKM, per germline. This chain's CDR3 is CASSLSNEQYF. CDR3 nucleotides: TGTGCCAGCAGTTTATCAAACGAGCAGTACTTC.

The chain is built from TRBV11-2 and TRBJ1-1; TRBD1 agrees at 8 bases. Germline lookup yields CDR1 SGHAT and CDR2 FQNNGV. CDR3 length: 15 residues. V gave up 0 bases and J gave up 2 bases; unmatched junction bases: 2. This CDR3 is CASSLDDRGNTEAFF. CDR3 sequence (DNA): TGTGCCAGCAGCTTAGATGACAGGGGAAACACTGAAGCTTTCTTT.

The V gene is TRBV4-3, the J gene TRBJ2-1; D not certain. CDR3 length: 14 residues. Trimming took 2 bases from V and 8 from J, leaving 13 bases between them. CDR1 is LGHNA and CDR2 is YSLEER in the germline V gene. CDR3: CASSQQTGRDEQFF. CDR3 bases: TGCGCCAGCAGCCAACAGACTGGCCGGGATGAGCAGTTCTTC.